This T cell receptor (beta chain) was observed in a study of blood T cells in healthy people across ages. It was with a sample-barcoded 5' primer and a J-beta primer mix that a second PCR of about 7 to 12 cycles was run. TCRdb reprocessed the 5' RACE reads with MiXCR, giving one entry per CDR3 protein. The repertoire includes about 930,000 distinct CDR3 sequences, 25% to 35% of them detected once, and roughly 10% sits in the top ten. CDR1 is SSHAT, CDR2 FNYEAQ, per germline (reference sequence). This CDR3 spans 14 amino acids. On this clonotype: One end of the junction fails to match germline, which may point to a read error.

The data were also submitted as part of a second study, on T cells of mothers and their children. That paper notes: It was related mother-child pairs that showed slightly higher overlap than unrelated pairs, without reaching significance.

This receptor was taken from a woman between 40 and 50 years old in good health. The chain is built from TRBV7-7 and TRBJ2-7; no definite D call. Sequenced: blood. This CDR3 is CASSLGPNSCEQYF. CDR3 bases: TGTGCTAGCAGCCTCGGACCGAACTCCTGCGAGCAGTACTTC.